This TCR beta chain is drawn from a study of glioma-infiltrating T cells. This CDR3 is built from 19 residues. Germline V lookup: CDR1 SEHNR, CDR2 FQNEAQ (reference sequence). V was cut by 0 bases and J by 0 bases, with 15 bases left in between. The iRepertoire nested amplicon-rescue multiplex PCR amplified TCR alpha and beta CDR3s from RNA. From the multiplex PCR reads, TCRdb called clonotypes with MiXCR, one entry per CDR3 protein. The table lists under 150,000 distinct CDR3 sequences, under 25% of them singletons. The sample holds a few counts of this clonotype. What was sequenced was glioma tissue, nonneoplastic brain tissue, or PBMCs (not recorded which). The chain couples TRBV7-9 to TRBJ1-6; D is perhaps TRBD1 (6 bases). The receptor was isolated from a human donor with low-grade glioma or glioblastoma, undergoing nonglioma brain surgery, or in good health (not recorded which). The chain's CDR3 is CASSLAWTDESSYNSPLHF. The DNA of the CDR3 is TGTGCCAGCAGCTTAGCTTGGACAGACGAGAGCTCCTATAATTCACCCCTCCACTTT.